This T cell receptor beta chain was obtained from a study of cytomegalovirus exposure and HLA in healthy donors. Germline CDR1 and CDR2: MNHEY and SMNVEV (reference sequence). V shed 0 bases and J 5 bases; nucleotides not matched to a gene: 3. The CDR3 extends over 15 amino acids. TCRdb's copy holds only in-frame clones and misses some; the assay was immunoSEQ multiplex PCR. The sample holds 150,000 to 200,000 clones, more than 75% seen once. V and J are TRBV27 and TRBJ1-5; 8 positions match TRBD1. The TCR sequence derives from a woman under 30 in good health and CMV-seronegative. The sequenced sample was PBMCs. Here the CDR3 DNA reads TGTGCCAGCAGTTTATCGACAGGGGAGGATCAGCCCCAGCATTTT. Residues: CASSLSTGEDQPQHF.